This section outlines one T cell receptor (beta chain) sequence together with its context. As yet, its antigen is unknown. Using a J-beta primer mix together with a sample-barcoded 5' primer, a second PCR was run for 7 to 11 cycles. Tagging of each cDNA molecule was performed by a template-switch adaptor with 12 random nucleotides. Each CDR3 protein gets one entry after TCRdb re-called the 5' RACE reads with MiXCR. The table shows some 670,000 distinct CDR3 sequences, with over 40% occurring only once. These data originate in a study of blood T cells in healthy people across ages. General study findings and limits: Diversity was estimated from one million T cells, and these estimates were considered underestimates. The donors' CMV status was not determined, possibly confounding changes in expanded clonotypes.

The CDR3 covers 14 residues. Germline CDR1 SQVTM, CDR2 ANQGSEA. Trimming cost V 4 bases and J 4 bases, with 16 bases left between them. Material: blood. The chain joins TRBV29-1 to TRBJ1-1, with D possibly TRBD1 on 6 matching bases. The receptor's source is an elderly woman in good health. For the CDR3, the DNA is TGCAGCGTTGGGGTACAGGGACGGCTCACTGAAGCTTTCTTT. Translating gives CSVGVQGRLTEAFF.